The clone carrying this T cell receptor (beta chain) was detected only a few times. Antigen unknown. Additional DNA sequences in this sample encode the identical CDR3. CDR3 size: 14 residues. Germline lookup yields CDR1 SNHLY and CDR2 FYNNEI. Trimming left V 1 base short and J 2 bases short, with 8 bases between. This specimen comes from a study of cytotoxic CD8 clonotypes in ibrutinib-treated CLL. The wider study: Following a median approximately eleven months of treatment, with a range of 6 to 36, response samples were taken. General observations from the study: The clonality went up when patients responded to ibrutinib and dropped back toward baseline at progression. Patients had baseline clonality above age-matched healthy donors, and this clonality moved with circulating CD8+ T-cell counts.

Clones were read by immunoSEQ multiplex PCR, and TCRdb kept only the in-frame ones, dropping some. This table holds around 150,000 clones, about 80% found once. Specimen: PBMCs, collected after 12 months of ibrutinib treatment. The chain carries TRBV2 and TRBJ1-1; unclear D gene. This TCR came from a human donor with chronic lymphocytic leukemia. CDR3 bases: TGTGCCAGCAGTGAAGGGACCCGTAACACTGAAGCTTTCTTT. Encoded protein: CASSEGTRNTEAFF.